Described below is a single T cell receptor (beta chain) sequence and its context. It lacks a known antigen. No base-level quality is on record; no much larger clone is a single base apart. The source of the sample is a study of cytomegalovirus exposure and HLA in healthy donors (dated by TCRdb to the late 2010s). In terms of the full investigation: According to a later analysis, one platform produced both the 100 to 150 validation repertoires and the approximately 660 repertoires of the first cohort. The study was designed to test whether signatures of past pathogen exposure could be identified by cataloging public T cell receptors. Besides the first cohort of more than 650 subjects, a separate validation cohort made up of 120 or so different subjects was used. To predict cytomegalovirus infection status, the study brought together high-throughput TCR immunosequencing, statistical association of individual TCRs with disease status, and machine learning. Overall study results and their limits: The study listed 150 to 200 TCR beta chains as associated with cytomegalovirus. Most TCR sequences were observed very rarely across donors, whereas some public TCRs were present in many individuals. Cytomegalovirus status was reported to be diagnosed by the classifier with high specificity and sensitivity in both the original and validation cohorts. According to the authors, the approach could potentially be generalized to other disease states and immunological phenotypes. The validation cohort had no HLA typing available for a later analysis, so co-occurrence within that cohort was assessed over all 120 repertoires. A later analysis found that TCRs clustered in the first cohort also tended to co-occur in the approximately 120 validation repertoires, with 90% to 95% of cluster scores above 0. In vitro tests confirmed that three of the cytomegalovirus-associated TCR beta chains recognize cytomegalovirus antigens.

Libraries were built with the immunoSEQ multiplex PCR assay. The original methods were these. A statistical classification framework was built to diagnose cytomegalovirus status from the catalog of TCR beta chain sequences. In its TCRdb copy, this immuneACCESS table keeps in-frame sequences only and misses some clones. Where compared with another copy, unresolved V genes explain less than half of these, and the others have no known cause. The DNA gave D and trimming, while V, J and clone size come from that table. The sample has approximately 220,000 clones on record, 90% to 95% of them singletons. The biggest ten clones account for more than 1% of the sample. Sequences SQVTM (CDR1) and ANQGSEA (CDR2) are obtained from the germline V gene. From the cysteine through the phenylalanine, the CDR3 covers 14 amino acids. Only the CDR3 region is kept as DNA, spanning 42 bases read in frame from base 1. The junction shows trimming of 7 bases on V and 3 bases on J, and the gene matches do not reach 5 bases of it.

Separate from the roughly 700-subject first cohort, the validation cohort of about 110 subjects was the group to which the donors belonged. Sequencing input: PBMCs. Recombination joined TRBV29-1 with TRBJ2-3; 12 of the junction bases match TRBD2. This TCR was sampled from a woman between 18 and 29 years old in good health and CMV-seronegative. CDR3 protein: CSAWTSGNTDTQYF. In nucleotide form, the sequence is TGCAGCGCTTGGACTAGCGGGAATACAGATACGCAGTATTTT.